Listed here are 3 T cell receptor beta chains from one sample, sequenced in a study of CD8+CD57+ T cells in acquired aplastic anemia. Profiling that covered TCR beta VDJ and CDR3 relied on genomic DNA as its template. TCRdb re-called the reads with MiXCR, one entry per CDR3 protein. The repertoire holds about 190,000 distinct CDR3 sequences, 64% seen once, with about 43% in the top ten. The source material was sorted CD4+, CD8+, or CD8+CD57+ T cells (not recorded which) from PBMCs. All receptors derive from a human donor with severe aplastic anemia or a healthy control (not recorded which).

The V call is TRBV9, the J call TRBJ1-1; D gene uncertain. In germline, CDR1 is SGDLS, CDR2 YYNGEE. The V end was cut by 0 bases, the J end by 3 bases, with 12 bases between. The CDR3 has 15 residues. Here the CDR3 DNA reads TGTGCCAGCAGCGTAGGAGGTAGTGTGGACACTGAAGCTTTCTTT. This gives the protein CASSVGGSVDTEAFF.

The CDR3 region is CASSSRETYEQYF. In nucleotides, the CDR3 is TGTGCCAGCAGTTCCCGGGAGACCTACGAGCAGTACTTC. V gene TRBV7-9 combines with J gene TRBJ2-7, with D tentatively TRBD2 (6 bases). The V gene's germline CDR1 is SEHNR and CDR2 FQNEAQ (reference sequence). This CDR3 is 13 amino acids long. V lost 6 bases and J lost 2, with 11 bases in between. The full variable domain, its missing parts supplied by reference TRBV7-9 and TRBJ2-7, is DTGVSQNPRHKITKRGQNVTFRCDPISEHNRLYWYRQTLGQGPEFLTYFQNEAQLEKSRLLSDRFSAERPKGSFSTLEIQRTEQGDSAMYLCASSSRETYEQYFGPGTRLTVT.

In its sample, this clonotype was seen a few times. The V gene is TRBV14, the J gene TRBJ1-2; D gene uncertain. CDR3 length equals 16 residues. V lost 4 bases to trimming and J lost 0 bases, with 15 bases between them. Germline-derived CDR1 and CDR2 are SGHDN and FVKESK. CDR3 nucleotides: TGTGCCAGCAGCCCTTTGTTTTGGTCTACTAACTATGGCTACACCTTC. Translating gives CASSPLFWSTNYGYTF.